This T cell receptor (beta chain) is drawn from a study of cytomegalovirus exposure and HLA in healthy donors. Study context: The use of the same platform for the roughly 130 validation repertoires and the roughly 670 first-cohort repertoires was reported by a later analysis.

The CDR3 spans 12 residues. Germline CDR1 SGHRS, CDR2 YFSETQ. Trimming took 5 bases from V and 8 from J; bases not matched to a gene: 4. Of note for this clone: Antigen unknown.

General study results and limits: For most TCR sequences rarity was the rule, although some public TCRs occurred in many donors. Altogether, 150 to 200 TCR beta chains were recorded as cytomegalovirus-associated. That first-cohort TCR clusters tended to co-occur in the approximately 110 validation repertoires was found in a later analysis.

Using immunoSEQ multiplex PCR, the repertoire was profiled, and TCRdb retains in-frame clones only, with some absent. The sample records 95,000 to 150,000 clones, just under 95% being singletons. This TCR was sampled from a woman aged 18-29 years in good health and CMV-seronegative. V usage is TRBV5-1 and J usage is TRBJ1-2; 9 bases are shared with TRBD1. The sample was PBMCs. The CDR3 nucleotides are TGCGCCAGCAGATGGGACAGGGAAGGCTACACCTTC. Protein product: CASRWDREGYTF.